The rows below give T cell receptor beta chains drawn from one sample of a study of identical twins. Each CDR3 protein is one row after TCRdb ran MiXCR on the 5' RACE reads. The repertoire includes around 510,000 distinct CDR3 sequences, 13% to 15% of them detected once, and 0.95% to 1% sits in the top ten. Separately, the same data were catalogued under a study of yellow fever vaccine responses in identical twins.

Sequenced input: CD4+ T cells sorted from blood. Source of these receptors: a young woman in good health. The CDR3 runs from the conserved cysteine through the conserved F or W. D genes are given only for firm matches.

TRBJ2-1 TRBV7-8 TRBD2 CASSPSGGESYNEQFF
TRBJ2-2 TRBV10-3 TRBD2 CAISGLSGIGGELFF
TRBJ2-7 TRBV2 . CASSEMYTGDYEQYF
TRBJ2-3 TRBV10-3 TRBD2 CATGLAGDNTDTQYF
TRBJ2-5 TRBV10-2 TRBD2 CASSVASGGLETQYF
TRBJ2-1 TRBV15 TRBD2 CATSSFGKAGLPYNEQFF
TRBJ2-2 TRBV3-1 TRBD2 CASSQTGTSGTGELFF
TRBJ2-3 TRBV6-1 TRBD2 CASRLAGGGHTRDTQYF
TRBJ2-5 TRBV5-5 . CASSPLGRQETQYF
TRBJ2-7 TRBV6-6 TRBD1 CASQGGLEYEQYF
TRBJ2-7 TRBV15 TRBD2 CATSRGGLAGDPFYEQYF
TRBJ2-3 TRBV30 . CAWSPLGKPTDTQYF
TRBJ2-1 TRBV11-2 . CASSVGAFGSNEQFF
TRBJ2-2 TRBV5-5 TRBD2 CASRDSGGANGELFF
TRBJ2-1 TRBV29-1 TRBD2 CSVGGLAGGLSYNEQFF
TRBJ2-1 TRBV6-2/TRBV6-3 . CASSYDEQPYNEQFF